The 3 T cell receptor beta chains given below trace back to one sample, sequenced in a study of vaccination and CD4 T cells after COVID-19. No antigen has been identified for these receptors. Documented time point: late sampling 161 to 241 days after vaccination in three convalescent patients. Treatment in this sample: approximately nine-day PBMC culture with coronavirus spike peptide pools or control peptides (ViraFEST assay). The study sequenced cultured CD4+ T cell DNA using the Oncomine TCR Beta short-read assay. TCRdb re-analysed the PCR reads in MiXCR, keeping a single row per CDR3 protein. The sample lists under 30,000 distinct CDR3 sequences, under 40% occurring once. The material was CD4+ T cells from blood, cultured in vitro, obtained about 7 months after SARS-CoV-2 vaccination. These receptors all stem from a human donor who had recovered from COVID-19.

The chain links TRBV2 to TRBJ2-7; the D is unclear. Germline CDR1 reads SNHLY; CDR2 reads FYNNEI. The CDR3 sequence is 13 residues long. V was trimmed by 7 bases and J by 2 bases, leaving 12 bases between them. The CDR3 sequence is CASKPRITYEQYF. CDR3 nucleotides: TGTGCCAGCAAGCCCAGGATAACCTACGAGCAGTACTTC.

The V call is TRBV28, the J call TRBJ1-2; 7 bases map to TRBD1. This CDR3 comprises 14 residues. With 7 bases clipped from V and 7 bases from J, the junction kept 12 bases outside the gene matches. Germline CDR1 MDHEN, CDR2 SYDVKM. CDR3 sequence (DNA): TGTGCCAGCACCCTCCGGTGGGACAGTGGTGGCTACACCTTC. Translation: CASTLRWDSGGYTF.

The chain has TRBV11-2 and TRBJ1-2; TRBD1 agrees at 11 bases. The V gene end was trimmed by 4 bases and the J gene end by 7 bases; junction bases not matched to a gene: 8. The V gene's germline CDR1 is SGHAT and CDR2 FQNNGV. CDR3 length equals 15 residues. For the CDR3, the DNA is TGTGCCAGCAGCTCCTGGACAGGGGGCATTGGTGGCTACACCTTC. Translation: CASSSWTGGIGGYTF.